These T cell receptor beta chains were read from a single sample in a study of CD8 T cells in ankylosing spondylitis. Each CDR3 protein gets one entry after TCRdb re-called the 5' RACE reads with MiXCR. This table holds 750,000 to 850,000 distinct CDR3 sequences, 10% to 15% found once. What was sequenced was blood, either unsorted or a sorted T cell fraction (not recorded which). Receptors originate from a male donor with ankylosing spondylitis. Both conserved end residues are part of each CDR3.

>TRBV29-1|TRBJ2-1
CSVDPRTRTSGNLYNEQFF
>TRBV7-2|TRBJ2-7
CASSLQGASYEQYF
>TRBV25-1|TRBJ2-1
CASSERDRYNEQFF
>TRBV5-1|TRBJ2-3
CASSLWGLSLSTDTQYF
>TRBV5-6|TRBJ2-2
CASSLLVGLADSTGELFF
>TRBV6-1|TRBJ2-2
CASSRQGIGTGELFF
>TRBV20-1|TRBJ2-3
CSALLLDSDTQYF
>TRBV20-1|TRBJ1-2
CSAARDAANYGYTF
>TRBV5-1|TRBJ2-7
CASSLKNSYEQYF
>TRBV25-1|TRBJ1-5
CASSTSSNQPQHF
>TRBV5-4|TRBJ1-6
CASSPDGGRSPLHF
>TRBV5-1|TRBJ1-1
CASSPMTGYTEAFF
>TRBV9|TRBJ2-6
CASSSNAGQGAGANVLTF
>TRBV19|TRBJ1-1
CASRTEMNTEAFF
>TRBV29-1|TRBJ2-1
CSVDAGGSYNEQFF
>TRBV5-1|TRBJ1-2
CASSLSTGSNYGYTF
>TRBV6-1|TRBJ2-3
CASIKDGYRRTDTQYF
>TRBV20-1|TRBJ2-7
CSARLGSYEQYF
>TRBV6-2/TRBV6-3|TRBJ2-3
CASSRAGTITDTQYF
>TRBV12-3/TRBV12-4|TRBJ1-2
CASSTTFGGNNYGYTF
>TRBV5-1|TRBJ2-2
CASSLTGLNTGELFF
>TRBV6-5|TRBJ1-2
CASTLLAHFYGYTF
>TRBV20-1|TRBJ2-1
CSAREKRDLSYNEQFF
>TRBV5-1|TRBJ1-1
CASSWGVNTEAFF
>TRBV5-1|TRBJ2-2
CASRLAGENTGELFF
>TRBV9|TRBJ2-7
CASSVGTDPYEQYF